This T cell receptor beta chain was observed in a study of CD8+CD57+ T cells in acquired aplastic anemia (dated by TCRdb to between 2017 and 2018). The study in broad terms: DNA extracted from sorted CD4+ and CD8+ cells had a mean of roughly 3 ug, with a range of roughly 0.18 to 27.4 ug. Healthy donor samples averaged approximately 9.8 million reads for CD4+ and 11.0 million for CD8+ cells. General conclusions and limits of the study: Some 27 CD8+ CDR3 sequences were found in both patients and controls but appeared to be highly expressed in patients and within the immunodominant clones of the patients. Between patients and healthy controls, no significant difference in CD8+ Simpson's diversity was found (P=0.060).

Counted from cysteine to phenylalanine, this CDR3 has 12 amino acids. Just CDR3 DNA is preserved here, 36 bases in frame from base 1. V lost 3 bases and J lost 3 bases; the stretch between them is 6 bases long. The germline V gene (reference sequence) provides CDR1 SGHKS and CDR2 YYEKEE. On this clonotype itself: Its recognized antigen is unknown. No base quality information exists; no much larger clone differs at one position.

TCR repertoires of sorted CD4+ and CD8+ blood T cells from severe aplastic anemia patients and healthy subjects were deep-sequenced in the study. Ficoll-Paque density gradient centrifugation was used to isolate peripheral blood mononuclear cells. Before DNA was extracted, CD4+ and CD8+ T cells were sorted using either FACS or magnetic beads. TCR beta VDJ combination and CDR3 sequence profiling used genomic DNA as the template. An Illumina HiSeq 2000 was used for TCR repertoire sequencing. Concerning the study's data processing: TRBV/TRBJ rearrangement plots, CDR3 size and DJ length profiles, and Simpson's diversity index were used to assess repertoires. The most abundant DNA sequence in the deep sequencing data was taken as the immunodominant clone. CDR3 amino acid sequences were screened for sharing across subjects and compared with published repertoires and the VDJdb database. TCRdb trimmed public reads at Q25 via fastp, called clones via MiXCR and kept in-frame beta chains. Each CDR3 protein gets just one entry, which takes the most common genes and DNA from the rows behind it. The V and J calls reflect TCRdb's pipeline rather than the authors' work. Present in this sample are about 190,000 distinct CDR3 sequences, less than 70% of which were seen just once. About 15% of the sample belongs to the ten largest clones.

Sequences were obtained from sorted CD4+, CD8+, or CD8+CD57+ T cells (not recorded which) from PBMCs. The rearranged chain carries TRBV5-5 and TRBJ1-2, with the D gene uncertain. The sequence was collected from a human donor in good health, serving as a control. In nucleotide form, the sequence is TGTGCCAGCAGCTACCGGGACTATGGCTACACCTTC. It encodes CASSYRDYGYTF.